The TCR beta chain described here comes from a study of Ad26.COV2.S vaccination and SARS-CoV-2 variants. Here immunoSEQ multiplex PCR was the method, and the copy in TCRdb shows in-frame clones only, minus some. The sample consists of around 86,000 clones, more than 70% of them appearing once. Study outcomes and limitations: Recipients of vaccine and of placebo showed similar breadth of their non-spike TCR repertoires. Vaccine recipients posted higher spike-specific TCR breadth than their placebo counterparts. Possibly, TCR breadth and depth analyses underestimated total T cell responses. Spike-specific CD8+ and CD4+ T cell responses reportedly showed substantial breadth after vaccination.

As to this clone: Its antigen is currently unknown.

Per the germline V gene, CDR1 is MRHNA and CDR2 is SNTAGT. The CDR3 runs 16 residues. After removal of 5 bases from V and 5 bases from J, the junction contained 10 bases not matched to a gene. This rearrangement joins TRBV6-4 to TRBJ2-2; 8 nucleotides match TRBD1. The specimen comprised peripheral blood, sampled after recovery from COVID-19. This sequence originates from a human donor who had recovered from COVID-19. The CDR3 DNA is TGTGCCAGCAGTCGCGGGATCCAGGGGGCAACCGGGGAGCTGTTTTTT. This gives the protein CASSRGIQGATGELFF.